Below are 14 T cell receptor beta chains sequenced from a single sample in a study of neoadjuvant anti-PD-1 for oral cavity cancer. Indicated time point: after neoadjuvant nivolumab, at surgical resection. This table comes from immunoSEQ multiplex PCR, and its TCRdb copy is limited to in-frame clones, with some not included. The repertoire has under 6,500 clones, roughly 58% of them found once; the top ten carry around 6.8%. The sequencing used tumor tissue, collected after nivolumab (anti-PD-1) treatment. These receptors originate from a person aged 35-80 years with oral cavity squamous cell carcinoma.

There are a few counts of this clone. The chain links TRBV19 to TRBJ2-3; 8 bases are shared with TRBD2. V shed 4 bases, J shed 2 bases, and the junction held 11 bases outside the gene matches. The CDR3 loop spans 17 amino acids. Per the germline V gene, CDR1 is LNHDA and CDR2 is SQIVND (reference sequence). The CDR3 DNA follows: TGTGCCAGTAGTAGTAGGAGCGGGGGACTCCTCACAGATACGCAGTATTTT. Amino acid sequence: CASSSRSGGLLTDTQYF.

This clone showed up just a few times. The CDR3 sequence: CASSELYTARAEAFF. The CDR3 DNA reads TGCGCCAGCAGTGAGTTGTATACAGCCAGGGCGGAAGCTTTCTTT. The chain carries TRBV10-1 and TRBJ1-1, with D possibly being TRBD1 (5 bases). The CDR3 sequence is 15 residues long. Per the germline V gene, CDR1 is WNHNN and CDR2 is SYGVQD (reference sequence). V lost 1 base and J lost 8, with 17 bases in between.

The genes are TRBV14 and TRBJ2-1; 9 nucleotides align to TRBD2. The trim removed 2 bases at V and 5 bases at J, leaving 7 bases unmatched. Germline V CDR1 and CDR2: SGHDN, FVKESK. This CDR3 comprises 16 residues. Here the CDR3 DNA reads TGTGCCAGCAGCCAAACACCGGGACTAGCCAACAATGAGCAGTTCTTC. Translating gives CASSQTPGLANNEQFF.

This clone was seen a handful of times. CDR3 protein: CASSLAVGFSYNEQFF. CDR3 coding DNA: TGCGCCAGCAGCTTGGCCGTGGGCTTCTCCTACAATGAGCAGTTCTTC. The chain employs TRBV5-1 and TRBJ2-1; the D is unclear. Germline V gene sequence: CDR1 SGHRS, CDR2 YFSETQ. The CDR3 consists of 16 residues. V was trimmed by 0 bases and J by 0 bases, leaving 10 bases between them.

The V gene is TRBV4-1, the J gene TRBJ1-5; 7 nucleotides align to TRBD1. Germline V CDR1 and CDR2: MGHRA, YSYEKL. The CDR3 contains 15 residues. V dropped 4 bases and J dropped 3; count of bases not matched to a gene: 6. CDR3: CASSPGQFINQPQHF. The CDR3 bases are TGCGCCAGCAGCCCGGGACAGTTTATCAATCAGCCCCAGCATTTT.

This clone was detected once. The rearrangement uses TRBV28 and TRBJ1-1; possible D gene TRBD1, 5 bases. This CDR3 region has 16 residues. CDR1 MDHEN and CDR2 SYDVKM come from the germline V gene. Deletions cut 10 bases from V and 1 base from J, with 22 bases between. The CDR3: CATTVRRSQGNTEAFF. CDR3 nucleotides: TGTGCCACCACAGTCCGTCGCTCGCAGGGGAACACTGAAGCTTTCTTT. The entire variable domain, with the rest obtained from reference TRBV28 and TRBJ1-1, is as follows: DVKVTQSSRYLVKRTGEKVFLECVQDMDHENMFWYRQDPGLGLRLIYFSYDVKMKEKGDIPEGYSVSREKKERFSLILESASTNQTSMYLCATTVRRSQGNTEAFFGQGTRLTVV.

This chain uses TRBV19 with TRBJ1-1; unclear D gene. Trimming shortened V by 8 bases and J by 0 bases, and 10 bases separated the two germline ends. Germline CDR1 and CDR2: LNHDA and SQIVND (reference sequence). The CDR3 covers 13 residues. In DNA, the CDR3 is TGTGCCAGTTCCACGAGCATGAACACTGAAGCTTTCTTT. Amino acid sequence: CASSTSMNTEAFF.

This clone was picked up a small number of times. The chain has TRBV7-2 and TRBJ2-7, with TRBD2 matching over 8 bases. V dropped 8 bases and J dropped 1; count of bases not matched to a gene: 10. This CDR3 is built from 15 residues. Germline loops: CDR1 SGHTA, CDR2 FQGNSA. The DNA of the CDR3 is TGTGCCAGCTCCCGCACCAGCGGGGGTTCCTACGAGCAGTACTTC. Translated, it gives CASSRTSGGSYEQYF.

The chain employs TRBV6-6 and TRBJ2-7, with D unclear. Germline assignment: CDR1 MNHNY and CDR2 SVGAGI (reference sequence). V shed 0 bases and J shed 6 bases, with 9 bases lying between them. The CDR3 sequence is 13 residues long. Written as DNA, the CDR3 is TGTGCCAGCAGTTACTCTCTAGATTTCGAGCAGTACTTC. Protein: CASSYSLDFEQYF.

The V gene is TRBV19, the J gene TRBJ1-5; TRBD1 agrees at 9 bases. The CDR3 spans 18 residues. V lost 1 base and J lost 6; bases outside the gene matches: 13. Germline V gene lookup returns CDR1 LNHDA and CDR2 SQIVND (reference sequence). The CDR3 spells CASSIVHPWGQGGQPQHF. CDR3 DNA sequence: TGTGCCAGTAGTATAGTCCACCCGTGGGGACAGGGAGGTCAGCCCCAGCATTTT.

This chain joins TRBV7-3 and TRBJ1-5; 7 bases are shared with TRBD1. Per the germline V gene, CDR1 is SGHTA and CDR2 is FQGTGA. The junction had 5 bases not matched to a gene; V was cut back by 2 bases and J by 1 base. The CDR3 has 16 amino acids. CDR3 coding DNA: TGTGCCAGCAGCTTAGTGGTGACAGGGAGCAATCAGCCCCAGCATTTT. This translates into CASSLVVTGSNQPQHF.

V usage is TRBV5-5 and J usage is TRBJ1-2; 8 bases line up with TRBD1. Germline trimming cut 4 bases from V and 6 bases from J; bases unmatched to any gene: 17. The germline V gene has CDR1 SGHKS and CDR2 YYEKEE (reference sequence). This CDR3 spans 17 amino acids. DNA for the CDR3: TGTGCCAGCAGCCCTACCTCGGACAGGGATCTTCTTAATGGCTACACCTTC. Protein: CASSPTSDRDLLNGYTF.

Only a few counts were recorded for this clone. The rearrangement uses TRBV19 and TRBJ1-4, with D uncertain. The CDR3 spans 14 residues. Between the trimmed V and J ends, which lost 6 bases and 1 base, there was a span of 9 bases. The germline V gene encodes CDR1 LNHDA and CDR2 SQIVND (reference sequence). The DNA of the CDR3 is TGTGCCAGTAGCCCGGGGAGAACTAATGAAAAACTGTTTTTT. Translation gives CASSPGRTNEKLFF.

The V gene is TRBV28, the J gene TRBJ1-5; tentative D call: TRBD1 (5 bases). V lost 5 bases, J lost 5 bases, and 16 bases lay in between. The CDR3 runs to 15 residues. Germline V gene sequence: CDR1 MDHEN, CDR2 SYDVKM. CDR3 nucleotides: TGTGCCAGCAGTGGGGGACTCCAAGGGGATCAGCCCCAGCATTTT. Translating gives CASSGGLQGDQPQHF.